What follows are 17 T cell receptor beta chains derived from one specimen sequenced in a study of STAT5B mutations in CD4+ large granular lymphocyte leukemia. Method: immunoSEQ multiplex PCR; TCRdb's copy keeps in-frame clones and lacks some. The sample includes around 30,000 clones, over 60% of them seen just once. Sequenced input: CD4+ T cells from blood buffy coats. The receptors originated from a human donor in good health.

The V and J genes are TRBV29-1 and TRBJ2-7; D is unclear. The CDR3 is made up of 11 amino acids. V lost 2 bases and J lost 3, with 5 bases in between. Per germline, CDR1 SQVTM and CDR2 ANQGSEA. The CDR3 coding sequence is TGCAGCGTTGAAACCCTCTACGAGCAGTACTTC. Translated: CSVETLYEQYF.

The gene calls are TRBV15 and TRBJ2-1; D unresolved. Trimming pared 0 bases from V and 6 bases from J, leaving 9 bases between. Germline values: CDR1 LNHNV, CDR2 YYDKDF (reference sequence). CDR3 length equals 14 residues. Here the CDR3 reads CATSRDLTPNEQFF. CDR3 nucleotides: TGTGCCACCAGCAGAGACCTTACTCCCAATGAGCAGTTCTTC.

This chain connects TRBV6-1 to TRBJ1-1; the D gene is possibly TRBD1 (5 bases). Germline CDR1 and CDR2: MNHNS and SASEGT. The CDR3 totals 13 residues. V lost 4 bases and J 6 bases, leaving 12 bases between the germline ends. The CDR3 here is CASSGAGRAEAFF. In DNA, the CDR3 is TGTGCCAGCAGTGGGGCAGGGAGGGCTGAAGCTTTCTTT.

This rearrangement joins TRBV27 to TRBJ2-5; 10 positions agree with TRBD1. The last part of the DNA fits TRBJ2-7 better; the J call may be wrong. The CDR3 runs to 15 residues. The germline gives CDR1 MNHEY, CDR2 SMNVEV (reference sequence). The CDR3 DNA sequence: TGTGCCAGCGCTCCTCACCGGGACAGGGGAACCGAGCAGTACTTC. Protein: CASAPHRDRGTEQYF.

The chain carries TRBV2 and TRBJ2-7, with 11 bases fitting TRBD2. The V and J ends lost 5 bases and 2 bases, in that order; junction bases with no gene match: 5. Germline CDR1 and CDR2: SNHLY and FYNNEI. This CDR3 region has 15 residues. CDR3 protein: CASSNLAGGPYEQYF. For the CDR3, the DNA is TGTGCCAGCAGTAACCTAGCGGGGGGCCCCTACGAGCAGTACTTC.

This chain connects TRBV6-6 to TRBJ2-1, with D unresolved. The germline CDR1 and CDR2 sequences are MNHNY and SVGAGI (reference sequence). This CDR3 is 15 amino acids long. Deletions cut 3 bases from V and 0 bases from J, with 9 bases between. In DNA form, the CDR3 reads TGTGCCAGCAGTTATATGCGGCGCTCCTACAATGAGCAGTTCTTC. Translating gives CASSYMRRSYNEQFF.

The chain carries TRBV7-9 and TRBJ1-1; D is undetermined. CDR1 and CDR2 from the germline V gene are SEHNR and FQNEAQ (reference sequence). With 5 bases removed from V and 1 base from J, the gap between germline ends came to 5 bases. The CDR3 runs 12 residues. The CDR3 sequence: CASSPQNTEAFF. The CDR3 DNA reads as TGTGCCAGCAGCCCCCAGAACACTGAAGCTTTCTTT.

There are a few counts of this clone. The chain employs TRBV10-1 and TRBJ2-5; tentatively, D is TRBD1 or TRBD2 (6 bases each). The CDR3 length is 16 residues. Germline V lookup: CDR1 WNHNN, CDR2 SYGVQD (reference sequence). V shed 0 bases and J shed 1 base, with 12 bases lying between them. The CDR3 loop reads CASSESGGSSQETQYF. The DNA for the CDR3 is TGCGCCAGCAGTGAGTCGGGGGGCAGCTCCCAAGAGACCCAGTACTTC.

This clone was detected only a few times. J is TRBJ1-1 and V is TRBV5-1; TRBD1 matches at 7 bases. This CDR3 has 15 amino acids. Germline CDR1 SGHRS, CDR2 YFSETQ. The J segment lost 1 base and the V segment lost 4 bases, leaving 7 bases of the junction unmatched. The CDR3 loop reads CASSPGQATNTEAFF. DNA for the CDR3: TGCGCCAGCAGCCCTGGACAGGCCACGAACACTGAAGCTTTCTTT. The full variable domain, in which reference TRBV5-1 and TRBJ1-1 provide the parts outside the CDR3, is KAGVTQTPRYLIKTRGQQVTLSCSPISGHRSVSWYQQTPGQGLQFLFEYFSETQRNKGNFPGRFSGRQFSNSRSEMNVSTLELGDSALYLCASSPGQATNTEAFFGQGTRLTVV.

The rearrangement joins TRBV7-2 to TRBJ1-1; 7 bases agree with TRBD1. Trimming at V came to 4 bases and at J to 6 bases, leaving 5 bases not matched to a gene. Germline V CDR1 and CDR2: SGHTA, FQGNSA. The CDR3 consists of 13 residues. CDR3 nucleotides: TGTGCCAGCAGCTGGGGACAGCGGCCTGAAGCTTTCTTT. This encodes CASSWGQRPEAFF.

J is TRBJ2-2 and V is TRBV2; 8 bases match TRBD1. The CDR3 totals 13 residues. In germline, CDR1 is SNHLY, CDR2 FYNNEI. The junction had 1 base not matched to a gene; V was cut back by 4 bases and J by 6 bases. The CDR3 sequence: CASSVQGAGELFF. The CDR3, as DNA: TGTGCCAGCAGTGTACAGGGGGCCGGGGAGCTGTTTTTT. The whole variable domain, remainder taken from reference TRBV2 and TRBJ2-2, is EPEVTQTPSHQVTQMGQEVILRCVPISNHLYFYWYRQILGQKVEFLVSFYNNEISEKSEIFDDQFSVERPDGSNFTLKIRSTKLEDSAMYFCASSVQGAGELFFGEGSRLTVL.

The chain links TRBV30 to TRBJ2-5; 7 nucleotides align to TRBD1. The J call may be incorrect, as the DNA end agrees better with TRBJ2-7. Germline V gene data show CDR1 as GTSNPN and CDR2 as SVGIG (reference sequence). The CDR3 spans 16 residues. CDR3 nucleotide sequence: TGTGCCTGGAGTAGATTCTCCGGGACAGTTACCTACGAGCAGTACTTC. It is translated as CAWSRFSGTVTYEQYF.

V usage is TRBV5-4 and J usage is TRBJ2-7; D is undetermined. The V and J ends lost 2 bases and 3 bases respectively, with 6 bases between them. Germline values: CDR1 SGHNT, CDR2 YYREEE (reference sequence). This CDR3 region has 12 residues. CDR3 sequence (DNA): TGTGCCAGCAGCTTAAGGCACTACGAGCAGTACTTC. Translating it yields CASSLRHYEQYF.

As DNA, the CDR3 is TGTGCCTGGAGTGGAGGGGATGGAAACACCATATATTTT. It specifies CAWSGGDGNTIYF. The rearrangement links TRBV30 to TRBJ1-3, with TRBD1 as a possible D gene (5 bases). V was pared by 1 base and J by 3 bases, with 7 bases between. The CDR3 is 13 residues long. CDR1 is GTSNPN, CDR2 SVGIG, per germline (reference sequence). The full variable domain, with the rest looked up from reference TRBV30 and TRBJ1-3, is SQTIHQWPATLVQPVGSPLSLECTVEGTSNPNLYWYRQAAGRGLQLLFYSVGIGQISSEVPQNLSASRPQDRQFILSSKKLLLSDSGFYLCAWSGGDGNTIYFGEGSWLTVV.

This clone was detected only once. V gene TRBV7-2 combines with J gene TRBJ1-2, with TRBD1 matching over 8 bases. The CDR3 loop spans 15 amino acids. V lost 5 bases to trimming and J lost 8 bases; unmatched junction nucleotides: 13. The V gene's germline CDR1 is SGHTA and CDR2 FQGNSA. The CDR3 DNA is TGTGCCAGCAGCCAACCCCCAGGGGGCTGGCTAGGCTACACCTTC. It specifies CASSQPPGGWLGYTF.

This clone was seen more than once but under ten times. This chain links TRBV2 with TRBJ2-7, with 9 bases identical to TRBD1. V shed 7 bases and J 2 bases; nucleotides not matched to a gene: 6. This CDR3 region has 14 residues. Germline V lookup: CDR1 SNHLY, CDR2 FYNNEI. CDR3 sequence reads: CASTPGDRAYEQYF. The CDR3 DNA reads as TGTGCCAGCACCCCGGGGGACAGGGCCTACGAGCAGTACTTC.

The genes are TRBV10-2 and TRBJ2-3; TRBD2 is a possible D gene (5 bases). The CDR3 is made up of 15 amino acids. From germline, CDR1 is WSHSY and CDR2 SAAADI. The V end lost 2 bases, the J end lost 2 bases, and 11 bases lay between the germline ends. The CDR3 loop is CASSEGLPYTDTQYF. CDR3 sequence (DNA): TGCGCCAGCAGTGAGGGACTCCCATACACAGATACGCAGTATTTT.